This passage covers 22 T cell receptor beta chains from one sample sequenced in a study of early stage breast cancer tumors. Only in-frame clones appear in the TCRdb table, and some are missing; sequencing was by immunoSEQ multiplex PCR. This sample has 55,000 to 70,000 clones, with roughly 80% found just once. The material sequenced was blood. These receptors were taken from a person in their 40s with breast cancer.

The chain carries TRBV30 and TRBJ2-2; the D is unclear. From germline, CDR1 is GTSNPN and CDR2 SVGIG (reference sequence). This CDR3 region has 15 residues. Trimming pared 5 bases from V and 0 bases from J, leaving 13 bases between. DNA for the CDR3: TGTGCCTGGCGTCCTTGGGCTTCGAACACCGGGGAGCTGTTTTTT. Residues: CAWRPWASNTGELFF.

The chain carries TRBV6-1 and TRBJ2-7; tentative D call: TRBD2 (6 bases). Trimming took 2 bases from V and 1 from J, leaving 12 bases between them. Germline CDR1 reads MNHNS; CDR2 reads SASEGT. The CDR3 loop spans 15 amino acids. DNA of the CDR3: TGTGCCAGCAGTGAATCGGCGGGACGGTCCTACGAGCAGTACTTC. Translated, it gives CASSESAGRSYEQYF.

V and J are TRBV2 and TRBJ1-1; weak D call: TRBD1 (6 bases). Trimming cost V 5 bases and J 1 base, with 11 bases left between them. Looked up from germline, CDR1 is SNHLY and CDR2 is FYNNEI. The CDR3 covers 14 residues. DNA for the CDR3: TGTGCCAGCAGTCGGGAAGGGGGGAACACTGAAGCTTTCTTT. Protein: CASSREGGNTEAFF.

The chain carries TRBV29-1 and TRBJ2-3; D not resolved. V was cut by 3 bases and J by 5 bases, with 6 bases left in between. This CDR3 is built from 11 residues. From germline, CDR1 is SQVTM and CDR2 ANQGSEA. DNA of the CDR3: TGCAGCGTTGATGCAGGAGATACGCAGTATTTT. Translation: CSVDAGDTQYF.

V gene TRBV7-9 combines with J gene TRBJ2-1; the D gene is possibly TRBD2 (7 bases). CDR1 is SEHNR and CDR2 is FQNEAQ in the germline V gene (reference sequence). V was cut by 0 bases and J by 6 bases, with 9 bases left in between. CDR3 length equals 14 residues. CDR3 coding DNA: TGTGCCAGCAGCTTAGCGGGAGGGGGCAATGAGCAGTTCTTC. As protein: CASSLAGGGNEQFF.

The chain joins TRBV10-3 to TRBJ2-1; TRBD1 matches at 9 bases. This CDR3 contains 15 residues. J was trimmed by 6 bases and V by 4 bases; bases with no gene match: 7. The germline CDR1 and CDR2 sequences are ENHRY and SYGVKD. CDR3 residues: CAISVGTGLANEQFF. In DNA form, the CDR3 reads TGTGCCATCAGTGTGGGGACAGGGCTTGCCAATGAGCAGTTCTTC.

The V call is TRBV6-1, the J call TRBJ1-5; D ambiguous. The germline gives CDR1 MNHNS, CDR2 SASEGT. The CDR3 spans 13 residues. The V end lost 11 bases, the J end lost 8 bases, and 19 bases lay between the germline ends. DNA for the CDR3: TGTGCCTCATTAAGAGCCATCGGGGAGCCCCAGCATTTT. Its translation: CASLRAIGEPQHF.

A single count supports this clone. The chain has TRBV27 and TRBJ1-2; D call uncertain. This CDR3 comprises 16 residues. CDR1 MNHEY and CDR2 SMNVEV come from the germline V gene (reference sequence). V lost 3 bases and J 4 bases, leaving 18 bases between the germline ends. As DNA, the CDR3 is TGTGCCAGCAGTTTCCTCGTCAGATCCGGTGGCTATGGCTACACCTTC. It encodes CASSFLVRSGGYGYTF.

This rearrangement joins TRBV11-2 to TRBJ1-1; a weak D match, TRBD1 (6 bases). This CDR3 has 14 residues. V lost 3 bases and J 1 base, leaving 9 bases between the germline ends. Germline V CDR1 and CDR2: SGHAT, FQNNGV. CDR3 DNA: TGTGCCAGCAGCTTGAGGGGGGGGAACACTGAAGCTTTCTTT. This gives the protein CASSLRGGNTEAFF.

The chain employs TRBV7-9 and TRBJ1-4; possibly TRBD1 for D (5 bases). CDR1 is SEHNR and CDR2 is FQNEAQ in the germline V gene (reference sequence). The V gene lost 4 bases and the J gene lost 0 bases, with 9 bases spanning the gap. The CDR3 runs 15 residues. The CDR3 nucleotides read TGTGCCAGCAGCTCTAGGGGTGCAACTAATGAAAAACTGTTTTTT. Amino acid sequence: CASSSRGATNEKLFF.

The chain is built from TRBV19 and TRBJ2-1; D is uncertain. The V and J ends lost 5 bases and 3 bases respectively, with 8 bases between them. There are 13 residues in the CDR3. Germline values: CDR1 LNHDA, CDR2 SQIVND (reference sequence). CDR3 nucleotide sequence: TGTGCCAGTAGTGGAGCAGTCTACAATGAGCAGTTCTTC. Its translation is CASSGAVYNEQFF.

CDR3 nucleotide sequence: TGTGCCAGCAGCTTGGACCGGCGTAATGAAAAACTGTTTTTT. It specifies CASSLDRRNEKLFF. This chain joins TRBV5-8 and TRBJ1-4, with unresolved D. From germline, CDR1 is SGHTS and CDR2 YDEGEE. CDR3 length equals 14 residues. V was clipped by 0 bases and J by 4 bases, with 7 bases between them. Complete variable domain (other parts from reference TRBV5-8 and TRBJ1-4): EAGVTQSPTHLIKTRGQQATLRCSPISGHTSVYWYQQALGLGLQFLLWYDEGEERNRGNFPPRFSGRQFPNYSSELNVNALELEDSALYLCASSLDRRNEKLFFGSGTQLSVL.

This chain connects TRBV27 to TRBJ1-5; a possible D gene is TRBD1 (6 bases). Germline V gene sequence: CDR1 MNHEY, CDR2 SMNVEV (reference sequence). There are 13 residues in the CDR3. V lost 6 bases and J lost 4, with 10 bases in between. The CDR3, as DNA: TGTGCCAGCAGCTACAGGGAAAATCAGCCCCAGCATTTT. This encodes CASSYRENQPQHF.

V usage is TRBV28 and J usage is TRBJ1-2; 7 bases match TRBD1. The CDR3 sequence is 14 residues long. In germline, CDR1 is MDHEN, CDR2 SYDVKM. Trimming cost V 7 bases and J 1 base; bases outside gene matches: 6. CDR3 protein: CASMRQGVNYGYTF. In DNA form, the CDR3 reads TGTGCCAGCATGAGGCAGGGGGTTAACTATGGCTACACCTTC.

This chain connects TRBV15 to TRBJ1-5; the match to TRBD1 covers 8 bases. CDR1 is LNHNV and CDR2 is YYDKDF in the germline V gene (reference sequence). The CDR3 has 17 residues. The V gene end was trimmed by 0 bases and the J gene end by 3 bases; junction bases not matched to a gene: 7. CDR3 sequence (DNA): TGTGCCACCAGCAGAGATCGGACAGGGAACGTCAATCAGCCCCAGCATTTT. As protein: CATSRDRTGNVNQPQHF.

The chain couples TRBV10-1 to TRBJ2-3; D gene ambiguous. The CDR3 extends over 13 amino acids. CDR1 is WNHNN, CDR2 SYGVQD, per germline (reference sequence). V lost 2 bases, J lost 4 bases, and 7 bases lay in between. CDR3 DNA: TGCGCCAGCAGTGAGAACCCGGCAGATACGCAGTATTTT. Its protein product is CASSENPADTQYF.

This clone was observed a single time. V usage is TRBV6-1 and J usage is TRBJ1-2; 7 nucleotides line up with TRBD1. Germline lookup yields CDR1 MNHNS and CDR2 SASEGT. Trimming took 7 bases from V and 6 from J; bases not matched to a gene: 14. The CDR3 consists of 15 residues. CDR3 coding DNA: TGTGCCAGCATTACAAAAAATCAGGGGGTAGATGGCTACACCTTC. Amino acids: CASITKNQGVDGYTF.

In its sample, this clone was seen a few times. This chain links TRBV27 with TRBJ2-7; 12 nucleotides align to TRBD2. The junction had 8 bases not matched to a gene; V was cut back by 6 bases and J by 5 bases. There are 15 residues in the CDR3. The germline gives CDR1 MNHEY, CDR2 SMNVEV (reference sequence). CDR3 region: CASSSGTSGRNEQYF. The CDR3 DNA follows: TGTGCCAGCAGCTCCGGGACTAGCGGGCGAAACGAGCAGTACTTC.

As to this clone: Other DNA sequences within the sample encode an identical CDR3. The chain links TRBV5-1 to TRBJ1-3, with D unclear. The CDR3 length is 14 residues. Germline CDR1 is SGHRS and CDR2 is YFSETQ. Trimming stripped 0 bases from V and 0 bases from J, with 4 bases between. The CDR3 region has the DNA TGCGCCAGCAGCTTGGCCAGCTCTGGAAACACCATATATTTT. It yields the protein CASSLASSGNTIYF.

This clone has only a few counts. The chain carries TRBV19 and TRBJ1-1; D is ambiguous. Trimming removed 3 bases at V and 4 bases at J, with 12 bases between. Germline V gives CDR1 LNHDA, CDR2 SQIVND (reference sequence). The CDR3 covers 14 residues. CDR3 protein: CASSIPGEVTEAFF. In DNA form, the CDR3 reads TGTGCCAGTAGTATTCCTGGAGAAGTCACTGAAGCTTTCTTT. Complete variable domain (other parts from reference TRBV19 and TRBJ1-1): DGGITQSPKYLFRKEGQNVTLSCEQNLNHDAMYWYRQDPGQGLRLIYYSQIVNDFQKGDIAEGYSVSREKKESFPLTVTSAQKNPTAFYLCASSIPGEVTEAFFGQGTRLTVV.

This chain uses TRBV13 with TRBJ2-2; D could derive from TRBD1 or TRBD2 (6 bases each). The CDR3 loop spans 16 amino acids. From germline, CDR1 is PRHDT and CDR2 FYEKMQ (reference sequence). V lost 6 bases and J 2 bases, leaving 16 bases between the germline ends. As DNA, the CDR3 is TGTGCCAGCAGTGCTGGGGGGCCCCTAAACACCGGGGAGCTGTTTTTT. Translating it yields CASSAGGPLNTGELFF.

V gene TRBV18 combines with J gene TRBJ2-7; 8 positions match TRBD1. Germline-derived CDR1 and CDR2 are KGHSH and LQKENI. The CDR3 consists of 15 residues. V shed 3 bases and J 0 bases; nucleotides not matched to a gene: 4. The CDR3 nucleotides read TGTGCCAGCTCACCGCGGACAGGGAGCTCCTACGAGCAGTACTTC. Translation gives CASSPRTGSSYEQYF.